Below, 7 T cell receptor beta chains from the same sample are listed, as sequenced in a study of blood T cell repertoires in COVID-19. Profiling relied on immunoSEQ multiplex PCR, and the TCRdb table lists in-frame clones only, not all of them. Altogether some 180,000 clones are present, roughly three quarters being singletons, with the ten largest covering roughly 7.8%. The source material was peripheral blood. Receptors were obtained from a woman aged 50 to 60 with active or convalescent COVID-19.

The chain recombines TRBV5-1 with TRBJ2-7; possibly TRBD1 for D (7 bases). Germline V gives CDR1 SGHRS, CDR2 YFSETQ. This CDR3 spans 13 amino acids. V was pared by 3 bases and J by 3 bases, with 10 bases between. The CDR3: CASSWGDSYEQYF. The CDR3 bases are TGCGCCAGCAGCTGGGGGGACAGCTACGAGCAGTACTTC.

The chain carries TRBV5-1 and TRBJ1-1; weak D call: TRBD1 (5 bases). The CDR3 runs to 15 residues. The germline V gene has CDR1 SGHRS and CDR2 YFSETQ. Trimming removed 2 bases at V and 0 bases at J, with 11 bases between. CDR3 nucleotides: TGCGCCAGCAGCTTTAGTACAGGAGTGAACACTGAAGCTTTCTTT. This encodes CASSFSTGVNTEAFF.

The V and J genes are TRBV10-1 and TRBJ2-1; TRBD1 aligns across 9 bases. Germline V lookup: CDR1 WNHNN, CDR2 SYGVQD (reference sequence). The length of the CDR3 is 13 residues. Trimming took 7 bases from V and 8 from J; bases not matched to a gene: 6. As DNA, the CDR3 is TGCGCCAGCACTGCGGGACAGGGCGATGAGCAGTTCTTC. It encodes CASTAGQGDEQFF.

This rearrangement joins TRBV5-6 to TRBJ1-2, with D perhaps matching TRBD1 (5 bases). V was clipped by 5 bases and J by 5 bases, with 16 bases between them. Germline loops: CDR1 SGHDT, CDR2 YYEEEE. The CDR3 sequence is 14 residues long. CDR3: CASSSMGPQYGYTF. Written as DNA, the CDR3 is TGTGCCAGCAGTTCCATGGGGCCTCAATATGGCTACACCTTC.

This chain connects TRBV7-2 to TRBJ2-5; D may be TRBD2 (7 bases). The CDR3 covers 13 residues. CDR1 and CDR2 (germline): SGHTA, FQGNSA. The V and J ends lost 10 bases and 5 bases respectively, with 17 bases between them. The DNA of the CDR3 is TGTGCCACGGCGGGGGCCTTCGGGGAGACCCAGTACTTC. The encoded protein is CATAGAFGETQYF.

This chain connects TRBV7-2 to TRBJ1-1; 9 bases align to TRBD1. The CDR3 has 14 residues. V lost 5 bases, J lost 4 bases, and 5 bases stayed unmatched. Germline V CDR1 and CDR2: SGHTA, FQGNSA. CDR3 in DNA: TGTGCCAGCAGCACGACAGGGGGAGGCACTGAAGCTTTCTTT. It specifies CASSTTGGGTEAFF.

The rearrangement joins TRBV15 to TRBJ1-5; D is undetermined. Germline loops: CDR1 LNHNV, CDR2 YYDKDF (reference sequence). The ends were cut back, 0 bases at V and 0 bases at J, with 6 bases in the middle. The CDR3 extends over 15 amino acids. CDR3 nucleotide sequence: TGTGCCACCAGCAGAGACGGTGATAGCAATCAGCCCCAGCATTTT. Amino acids: CATSRDGDSNQPQHF.